This TCR beta chain was profiled in a study of T cells after yellow fever vaccination. Study results and limitations: Clones that expanded after primary vaccination mostly reappeared after the booster (roughly 97% CD4, 88% CD8). Sorted memory subsets on day 0 lacked detectable levels of almost all vaccine-responding clonotypes. Abundant clonotypes from the bulk population could have been carried over as contaminants into FACS-sorted repertoires.

The TCR cDNA carried a universal primer site and UMIs from 5'RACE template switching. TCRdb re-derived calls from the 5' RACE reads in MiXCR, one entry per CDR3 protein. Here the sample spans 25,000 to 30,000 distinct CDR3 sequences, 6.3% being singletons. Trimming stripped 2 bases from V and 2 bases from J, with 7 bases between. Per the germline V gene, CDR1 is MNHEY and CDR2 is SVGAGI. The CDR3 contains 13 residues. In this sample, this clonotype turned up many times. The starting material was PBMCs, either bulk or a sorted T-cell subset (CD4+, CD8+, memory, or dextramer-sorted; not recorded which), obtained on the day of the yellow fever booster vaccination. J is TRBJ2-7 and V is TRBV6-5; D may be TRBD1 or TRBD2 (6 bases each). The receptor comes from a man between 25 and 39 years old who received the YFV17D yellow fever vaccine. The CDR3 DNA follows: TGTGCCAGCAGTTACGGGGGGCCCTACGAGCAGTACTTC. It translates to CASSYGGPYEQYF.